These 8 T cell receptor beta chains came from one sample sequenced in a study of graft-versus-host responses after intestinal transplantation. Their antigen targets remain unknown. Data came from immunoSEQ multiplex PCR; TCRdb stores just in-frame clones and leaves some out. The sample lists about 71,000 clones, 90% occurring once. Sequenced material: unstimulated CD8+ T cells sorted from spleen or lymph node cells, taken before intestinal transplant. These receptor sequences come from a human donor who received an intestinal transplant.

V and J are TRBV29-1 and TRBJ2-3, with 9 bases aligning to TRBD2. V was pared by 4 bases and J by 1 base, with 3 bases of the junction left unmatched. The CDR3 is made up of 14 amino acids. Germline V lookup: CDR1 SQVTM, CDR2 ANQGSEA. CDR3 residues: CSVGPSGGTDTQYF. In nucleotides, the CDR3 is TGCAGCGTTGGGCCTAGCGGGGGCACAGATACGCAGTATTTT.

V gene TRBV6-5 combines with J gene TRBJ2-7; 11 bases agree with TRBD2. Germline V CDR1 and CDR2: MNHEY, SVGAGI. The CDR3 has 14 residues. J was trimmed by 4 bases and V by 4 bases; bases with no gene match: 3. CDR3: CASSWGLADYEQYF. For the CDR3, the DNA is TGTGCCAGCAGTTGGGGACTAGCGGATTACGAGCAGTACTTC.

V usage is TRBV2 and J usage is TRBJ2-1; TRBD2 matches 7 bases. Germline values: CDR1 SNHLY, CDR2 FYNNEI. Losses at the gene ends were 8 bases for V and 5 bases for J; bases not matched to a gene: 3. This CDR3 is built from 12 residues. In nucleotides, the CDR3 is TGTGCCAGCCTGGGAGGGAACAATGAGCAGTTCTTC. It codes for CASLGGNNEQFF.

The chain links TRBV2 to TRBJ2-2, with 7 bases identical to TRBD2. With 8 bases clipped from V and 0 bases from J, the junction kept 6 bases outside the gene matches. Germline V gives CDR1 SNHLY, CDR2 FYNNEI. The CDR3 is made up of 15 amino acids. CDR3 coding DNA: TGTGCCAGCGTACCGGGACTAACGAACACCGGGGAGCTGTTTTTT. Its protein is CASVPGLTNTGELFF.

The CDR3 bases are TGTGCCAGCAGCGATGAAAGCGGGGCTAACATTCAGTACTTC. Translation: CASSDESGANIQYF. The rearrangement uses TRBV5-4 and TRBJ2-4; 7 nucleotides match TRBD2. This CDR3 has 14 amino acids. Germline V gene data show CDR1 as SGHNT and CDR2 as YYREEE (reference sequence). V lost 4 bases, J lost 7 bases, and 8 bases stayed unmatched.

The chain carries TRBV13 and TRBJ2-5; TRBD2 might be the D (6 bases). V lost 4 bases, J lost 4 bases, and 16 bases lay in between. In germline, CDR1 is PRHDT, CDR2 FYEKMQ (reference sequence). CDR3 length: 15 amino acids. The CDR3 DNA follows: TGTGCCAGCAGCTCAGGGACTTTTTCCTCAGAGACCCAGTACTTC. The encoded protein is CASSSGTFSSETQYF.

V gene TRBV5-1 combines with J gene TRBJ2-7, with TRBD2 as a possible D gene (6 bases). CDR1 SGHRS and CDR2 YFSETQ come from the germline V gene. V shed 4 bases and J shed 1 base, with 15 bases lying between them. The CDR3 extends over 15 amino acids. In DNA form, the CDR3 reads TGCGCCAGCAGCGTGACGCCGGGGGTTTCCTACGAGCAGTACTTC. This sequence encodes CASSVTPGVSYEQYF.

The chain links TRBV9 to TRBJ2-5; possibly TRBD2 for D (6 bases). This CDR3 has 16 amino acids. Trimming pared 0 bases from V and 5 bases from J, leaving 17 bases between. Germline V gene lookup returns CDR1 SGDLS and CDR2 YYNGEE. The CDR3, as DNA: TGTGCCAGCAGCGTAGAGGTTAGCGGACCTCAGGAGACCCAGTACTTC. Its translation: CASSVEVSGPQETQYF.